This is a list of T cell receptor beta chains from one sample in a study of blood T cell repertoires in COVID-19. TCRdb's copy holds only in-frame clones and misses some; the assay was immunoSEQ multiplex PCR. This sample has approximately 22,000 clones, with approximately 80% found just once. The sequenced sample consisted of peripheral blood. The receptors come from a man older than 75 with active or convalescent COVID-19. The CDR3 runs from the conserved cysteine through the conserved F or W. The order of the fields is V gene, D gene, clone size, J gene, CDR3 protein, CDR3 DNA. A D gene is named only where the DNA matches it firmly. Clone size is given for some rows only: seen once, a few or many times, or a class if the clone is expanded.

>TRBV10-3|TRBD1|few|TRBJ2-7
CAISGRDSSYEQYF
TGTGCCATCAGTGGCAGGGACAGCTCCTACGAGCAGTACTTC
>TRBV5-1|TRBD2|few|TRBJ2-1
CASSPFLAGGHNEQFF
TGCGCCAGCAGCCCCTTTCTAGCGGGGGGCCATAATGAGCAGTTCTTC
>TRBV28|.|.|TRBJ1-5
CASSSLAGSGVQPQHF
TGTGCCAGCAGTAGTCTCGCGGGTTCAGGGGTTCAGCCCCAGCATTTT
>TRBV5-1|TRBD1|.|TRBJ2-4
CASSLSDRISEAKNIQYF
TGCGCCAGCAGCTTGTCGGACAGGATCTCCGAAGCCAAAAACATTCAGTACTTC
>TRBV2|.|.|TRBJ2-3
CASSPSSDTQYF
TGTGCCAGCAGTCCCTCGTCGGATACGCAGTATTTT
>TRBV7-8|.|.|TRBJ2-2
CASRTWANGELFF
TGTGCCAGCAGGACCTGGGCTAACGGGGAGCTGTTTTTT
>TRBV15|.|.|TRBJ2-7
CATTAKRQGGNEQYF
TGTGCCACCACCGCGAAGAGACAGGGAGGTAACGAGCAGTACTTC
>TRBV4-1|.|medium-sized|TRBJ2-3
CASSQDQATDTQYF
TGCGCCAGCAGCCAAGATCAAGCTACGGATACGCAGTATTTT
>TRBV28|TRBD1|.|TRBJ2-7
CASSSGTVAYEQYF
TGTGCCAGCAGTTCCGGGACAGTCGCCTACGAGCAGTACTTC
>TRBV7-8|TRBD1|.|TRBJ1-2
CASNINSWTGVGYTF
TGTGCCAGCAACATAAACTCCTGGACAGGGGTAGGCTACACCTTC
>TRBV7-9|.|.|TRBJ1-1
CASSLRVSRTEAFF
TGTGCCAGCAGCTTGAGGGTCAGTAGAACTGAAGCTTTCTTT
>TRBV5-6|.|.|TRBJ2-1
CASSLPGSYNEQFF
TGTGCCAGCAGCTTGCCGGGGAGCTACAATGAGCAGTTCTTC
>TRBV18|TRBD1|.|TRBJ1-4
CASSDRGPNEKLFF
TGTGCCAGCTCAGACAGGGGACCTAATGAAAAACTGTTTTTT
>TRBV7-9|.|once|TRBJ2-3
CASSTHRDTVTDTQYF
TGTGCCAGCAGCACTCACCGGGACACCGTAACAGATACGCAGTATTTT
>TRBV7-2|.|.|TRBJ2-7
CASNLGVNQPYEQYF
TGTGCCAGCAACCTCGGGGTTAATCAGCCTTACGAGCAGTACTTC
>TRBV27|TRBD1|.|TRBJ2-1
CASSRTGSNEQFF
TGTGCCAGCTCGAGGACAGGAAGCAATGAGCAGTTCTTC
>TRBV19|TRBD1|.|TRBJ1-4
CASSPRQGKHEKLFF
TGTGCCAGTAGTCCGCGACAGGGAAAGCATGAAAAACTGTTTTTT
>TRBV2|TRBD2|.|TRBJ2-5
CASSARLAGVETQYF
TGTGCCAGCAGTGCTCGACTAGCGGGAGTAGAGACCCAGTACTTC
>TRBV4-3|.|.|TRBJ1-4
CASSQDTRAGTNEKLFF
TGCGCCAGCAGCCAAGATACGAGGGCCGGGACTAATGAAAAACTGTTTTTT
>TRBV3-1/TRBV3-2|.|.|TRBJ1-2
CASSRSGGITNYGYTF
TGTGCCAGCAGCCGGTCGGGAGGGATCACTAACTATGGCTACACCTTC
>TRBV6-5|.|.|TRBJ2-3
CASSLRAGTTDTQYF
TGTGCCAGCAGCCTCCGGGCGGGAACAACAGATACGCAGTATTTT
>TRBV5-5|.|.|TRBJ1-2
CASSYSNYGYTF
TGTGCCAGCAGCTACAGTAACTATGGCTACACCTTC
>TRBV29-1|.|.|TRBJ1-1
CSVERVNTEAFF
TGCAGCGTTGAACGGGTGAACACTGAAGCTTTCTTT
>TRBV28|.|once|TRBJ1-3
CASSSGGATHSGNTIYF
TGTGCCAGCAGTTCCGGCGGGGCGACACACTCTGGAAACACCATATATTTT
>TRBV30|TRBD1|.|TRBJ2-7
CAWSPGGLDEQYF
TGTGCCTGGAGCCCAGGGGGCCTGGACGAGCAGTACTTC
>TRBV27|TRBD1|.|TRBJ1-4
CASSLLYDRVGEKLFF
TGTGCCAGCAGTTTATTATACGACAGGGTGGGGGAAAAACTGTTTTTT
>TRBV20-1|.|few|TRBJ1-5
CSASPARGANQPQHF
TGCAGTGCTAGTCCGGCCAGGGGAGCAAATCAGCCCCAGCATTTT
>TRBV5-1|TRBD2|.|TRBJ2-1
CASSLPGTSGGAGEQFF
TGCGCCAGCAGCTTGCCCGGGACTAGCGGGGGGGCCGGTGAGCAGTTCTTC
>TRBV7-2|.|.|TRBJ2-2
CASSLTLAENTGELFF
TGTGCCAGCAGCTTAACCTTAGCGGAGAACACCGGGGAGCTGTTTTTT
>TRBV19|.|once|TRBJ2-5
CASSIFGSDETQYF
TGTGCCAGTAGTATTTTCGGGAGCGATGAGACCCAGTACTTC
>TRBV5-5|.|few|TRBJ1-6
CASSLSAGINSPLHF
TGTGCCAGCAGCTTGTCTGCAGGGATTAATTCACCCCTCCACTTT
>TRBV5-5|.|.|TRBJ1-2
CASSIGHATYHGYTF
TGTGCCAGCAGCATCGGACACGCCACCTATCATGGCTACACCTTC
>TRBV28|.|.|TRBJ1-2
CASSLGQGYGYTF
TGTGCCAGCAGTTTAGGACAAGGATATGGCTACACCTTC
>TRBV19|TRBD1|few|TRBJ1-4
CASSANRGTNEKLFF
TGTGCCAGTAGTGCTAACAGGGGGACTAATGAAAAACTGTTTTTT
>TRBV6-1|.|.|TRBJ2-4
CASSETLYTGGAKNIQYF
TGTGCCAGCAGTGAAACCCTTTACACCGGCGGGGCCAAAAACATTCAGTACTTC
>TRBV29-1|.|.|TRBJ1-3
CSVGAGPPGNTIYF
TGCAGCGTTGGTGCAGGTCCCCCTGGAAACACCATATATTTT
>TRBV19|TRBD2|.|TRBJ2-1
CASSHTLAGGGDEQFF
TGTGCCAGTAGTCACACTCTAGCGGGGGGAGGGGATGAGCAGTTCTTC
>TRBV7-2|.|.|TRBJ1-2
CASSLSTSGSFGGYTF
TGTGCCAGCAGCTTATCAACCTCAGGGTCCTTTGGTGGCTACACCTTC
>TRBV29-1|.|few|TRBJ2-7
CSVETAAYEQYF
TGCAGCGTTGAAACAGCCGCCTACGAGCAGTACTTC
>TRBV6-5|.|.|TRBJ2-2
CASRSGTGELFF
TGTGCCAGCCGATCCGGCACCGGGGAGCTGTTTTTT
>TRBV19|.|.|TRBJ2-7
CASNTGELAYEQYF
TGTGCCAGTAATACCGGTGAACTAGCCTACGAGCAGTACTTC
>TRBV9|TRBD2|.|TRBJ2-3
CASSVRGDATSTDTQYF
TGTGCCAGCAGCGTCCGGGGGGACGCAACTAGCACAGATACGCAGTATTTT
>TRBV27|.|.|TRBJ2-1
CASSPTTGEQFF
TGTGCCAGCAGTCCCACTACGGGAGAGCAGTTCTTC
>TRBV10-3|.|.|TRBJ2-7
CAISERGTRWEQYF
TGTGCCATCAGTGAGCGTGGGACAAGGTGGGAGCAGTACTTC
>TRBV7-9|.|.|TRBJ2-2
CASSALVNTGELFF
TGTGCCAGCAGCGCACTAGTGAACACCGGGGAGCTGTTTTTT
>TRBV4-3|TRBD2|.|TRBJ2-7
CASSQDRTAGDHEQYF
TGCGCCAGCAGCCAAGATCGTACGGCGGGGGACCACGAGCAGTACTTC
>TRBV5-1|TRBD1|.|TRBJ2-7
CASSSGTGFHEQYF
TGCGCCAGCAGCTCCGGGACAGGGTTCCACGAGCAGTACTTC
>TRBV7-9|.|.|TRBJ2-1
CASSLASGRNEQFF
TGTGCCAGCAGCTTAGCGAGCGGGCGGAATGAGCAGTTCTTC
>TRBV28|.|.|TRBJ2-7
CASSPGGGATYEQYF
TGTGCCAGCAGTCCCGGAGGAGGGGCGACCTACGAGCAGTACTTC
>TRBV7-2|.|.|TRBJ1-5
CASSLALMGAQPQHF
TGTGCCAGCAGCTTAGCGCTAATGGGGGCCCAGCCCCAGCATTTT
>TRBV18|TRBD1|few|TRBJ2-5
CASSSGGAETQYF
TGTGCCAGCTCATCAGGGGGCGCGGAGACCCAGTACTTC
>TRBV24-1|.|.|TRBJ1-5
CATSGHRDGNQPQHF
TGTGCCACCAGTGGGCACAGGGATGGCAATCAGCCCCAGCATTTT